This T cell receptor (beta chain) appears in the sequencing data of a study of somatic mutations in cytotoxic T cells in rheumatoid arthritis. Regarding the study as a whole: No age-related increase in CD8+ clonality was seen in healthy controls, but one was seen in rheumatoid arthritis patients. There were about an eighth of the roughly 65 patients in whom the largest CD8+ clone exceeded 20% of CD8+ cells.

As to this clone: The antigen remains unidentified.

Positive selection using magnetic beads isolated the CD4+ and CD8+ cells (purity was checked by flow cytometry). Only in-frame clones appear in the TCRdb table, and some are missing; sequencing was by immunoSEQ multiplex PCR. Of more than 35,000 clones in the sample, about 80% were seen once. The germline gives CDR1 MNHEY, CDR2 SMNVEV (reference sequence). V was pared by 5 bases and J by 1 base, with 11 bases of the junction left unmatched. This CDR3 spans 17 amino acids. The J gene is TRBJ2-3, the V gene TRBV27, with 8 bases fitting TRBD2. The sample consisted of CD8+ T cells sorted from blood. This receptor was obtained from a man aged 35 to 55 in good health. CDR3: CASSATPPGGGTDTQYF. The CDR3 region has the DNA TGTGCCAGCAGTGCAACCCCCCCCGGGGGGGGCACAGATACGCAGTATTTT.